This TCR beta chain was observed in a study of T cell responses to AZD1222 COVID-19 vaccine. General study results and limits: The sample set comprised mostly white British donors with more females, and clonal diversity was possibly underestimated.

With respect to this clone: Its antigen is not identified.

Profiled with immunoSEQ multiplex PCR; TCRdb holds only in-frame clones, not every one. The table shows approximately 110,000 clones, with approximately 90% occurring only once. Trimming removed 7 bases at V and 1 base at J, with 20 bases between. Germline V gives CDR1 LNHDA, CDR2 SQIVND (reference sequence). The CDR3 has 17 residues. The V call is TRBV19, the J call TRBJ2-1, with D possibly being TRBD2 (6 bases). The sample was peripheral blood, taken 28 days after the second AZD1222 dose. This clonotype was sampled from an adult who received the AZD1222 COVID-19 vaccine. This CDR3 is CASKRFLGGNSYNEQFF. The DNA for the CDR3 is TGTGCCAGTAAACGTTTTTTGGGCGGGAATTCCTACAATGAGCAGTTCTTC.